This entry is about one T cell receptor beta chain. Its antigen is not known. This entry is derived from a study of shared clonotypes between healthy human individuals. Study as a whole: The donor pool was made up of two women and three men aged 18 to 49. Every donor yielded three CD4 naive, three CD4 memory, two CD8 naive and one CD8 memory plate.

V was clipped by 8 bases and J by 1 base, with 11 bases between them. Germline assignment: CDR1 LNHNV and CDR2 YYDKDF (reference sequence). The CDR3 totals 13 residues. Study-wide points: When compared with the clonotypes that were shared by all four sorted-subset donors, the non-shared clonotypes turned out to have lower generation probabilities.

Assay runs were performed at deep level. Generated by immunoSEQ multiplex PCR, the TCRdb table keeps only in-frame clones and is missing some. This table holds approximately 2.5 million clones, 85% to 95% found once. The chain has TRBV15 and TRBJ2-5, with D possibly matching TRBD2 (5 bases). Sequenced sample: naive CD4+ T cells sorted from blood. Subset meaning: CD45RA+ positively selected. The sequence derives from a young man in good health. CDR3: CATPRGLQETQYF. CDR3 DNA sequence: TGTGCCACCCCCAGAGGGCTCCAAGAGACCCAGTACTTC.